This TCR beta chain was found in a study of T-cell memory formation after mild COVID-19. Overall study: TCR clusters showed largely donor specificity.

A 5'RACE reaction primed in the constant segment made cDNA libraries of TCR alpha and TCR beta, and these carried sample barcodes and UMIs. One entry per CDR3 protein results from TCRdb running MiXCR on the 5' RACE reads. This sample has about 600,000 distinct CDR3 sequences; roughly a fifth occur once, and the top ten carry about 8.7%. This clonotype was seen a handful of times. Looked up from germline, CDR1 is SEHNR and CDR2 is FQNEAQ (reference sequence). V shed 2 bases and J shed 4 bases, with 5 bases lying between them. This CDR3 contains 12 residues. The sequenced material came from PBMCs or a T cell subset sorted from them (not recorded which). The TCR comes from an adult woman who had mild COVID-19 (a few samples of this study predate the infection). Cell type and time point are not known. This sequence joins TRBV7-9 and TRBJ2-5; D is undetermined. The CDR3 sequence: CASSLTVETQYF. CDR3 nucleotides: TGTGCCAGCAGCTTAACGGTAGAGACCCAGTACTTC.